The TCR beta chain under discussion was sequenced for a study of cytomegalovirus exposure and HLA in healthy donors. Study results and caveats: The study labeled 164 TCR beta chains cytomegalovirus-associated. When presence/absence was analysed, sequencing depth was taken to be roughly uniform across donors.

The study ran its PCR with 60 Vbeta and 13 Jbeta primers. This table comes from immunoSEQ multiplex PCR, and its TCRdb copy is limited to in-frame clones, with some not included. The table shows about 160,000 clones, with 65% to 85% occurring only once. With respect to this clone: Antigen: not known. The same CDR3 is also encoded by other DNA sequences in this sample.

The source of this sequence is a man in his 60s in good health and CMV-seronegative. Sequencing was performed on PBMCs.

In DNA, the CDR3 is TGTGCCTGGAGTGTGGGCCTCGCAGGAGAGACCCAGTACTTC. Its protein product is CAWSVGLAGETQYF. The J gene is TRBJ2-5, the V gene TRBV30, with D unclear. This CDR3 has 14 residues. The V end lost 0 bases, the J end lost 4 bases, and 12 bases lay between the germline ends. Germline assignment: CDR1 GTSNPN and CDR2 SVGIG (reference sequence).